The next 11 T cell receptor beta chains were all read from a single sample in a study of T cell repertoires in cytomegalovirus infection. TCRdb re-analysed the reads in MiXCR, keeping a single row per CDR3 protein. The data contain around 180,000 distinct CDR3 sequences, over 25% of them singletons. Material for sequencing was PBMCs. These receptors were taken from a human donor in good health (CMV status not recorded). Some clones in this sample may be carry-over from other donors' samples.

The rearrangement uses TRBV5-8 and TRBJ1-4, with a weak D call TRBD1 (5 bases). Trimming took 2 bases from V and 0 from J, leaving 14 bases between them. CDR3 length: 17 residues. Germline-derived CDR1 and CDR2 are SGHTS and YDEGEE. CDR3 coding DNA: TGTGCCAGCAGCTTATTCTCCGGGACTGCAACTAATGAAAAACTGTTTTTT. Its protein is CASSLFSGTATNEKLFF. Looking up the rest from reference TRBV5-8 and TRBJ1-4 gives the full variable domain: EAGVTQSPTHLIKTRGQQATLRCSPISGHTSVYWYQQALGLGLQFLLWYDEGEERNRGNFPPRFSGRQFPNYSSELNVNALELEDSALYLCASSLFSGTATNEKLFFGSGTQLSVL.

This clonotype was detected only a few times. The chain couples TRBV18 to TRBJ1-3; 10 nucleotides match TRBD1. Germline lookup yields CDR1 KGHSH and CDR2 LQKENI. Unmatched junction bases numbered 17, after V lost 4 bases and J lost 5 bases. This CDR3 region has 19 residues. CDR3 nucleotides: TGTGCCAGCTCACTCTCCGGGACAGGGGAGACCGGGCCCCGAAACACCATATATTTT. Its protein is CASSLSGTGETGPRNTIYF.

The gene calls are TRBV10-3 and TRBJ2-1; TRBD1 aligns across 9 bases. The CDR3 loop spans 16 amino acids. J was trimmed by 0 bases and V by 6 bases; bases with no gene match: 6. Germline V gene lookup returns CDR1 ENHRY and CDR2 SYGVKD. This chain's CDR3 is CAIRLGQGSSYNEQFF. The DNA of the CDR3 is TGTGCCATCAGACTCGGACAGGGGAGCTCCTACAATGAGCAGTTCTTC.

This clonotype was detected a few times. The J gene is TRBJ1-1, the V gene TRBV7-2, with TRBD1 as a possible D gene (5 bases). Germline V gene lookup returns CDR1 SGHTA and CDR2 FQGNSA. The CDR3 runs 14 residues. The V end was cut by 4 bases, the J end by 6 bases, with 15 bases between. Here the CDR3 DNA reads TGTGCCAGCAGCTCCACTGGGGGAGGCCCTGAAGCTTTCTTT. Amino acid sequence: CASSSTGGGPEAFF.

J is TRBJ2-1 and V is TRBV4-1; D remains unclear. The CDR3 has 15 residues. Germline CDR1 and CDR2: MGHRA and YSYEKL. Trimming left V 1 base short and J 0 bases short, with 7 bases between. This CDR3 reads CASSQGLTSYNEQFF. CDR3 nucleotides: TGCGCCAGCAGCCAAGGGCTAACCTCCTACAATGAGCAGTTCTTC.

This clonotype has a handful of counts. The chain is built from TRBV7-2 and TRBJ2-3; 7 bases are shared with TRBD2. V shed 6 bases and J 2 bases; nucleotides not matched to a gene: 5. CDR1 is SGHTA and CDR2 is FQGNSA in the germline V gene. This CDR3 contains 14 residues. In DNA form, the CDR3 reads TGTGCCAGCAGTCCGGGACTATCCACAGATACGCAGTATTTT. Translated: CASSPGLSTDTQYF.

The V call is TRBV10-3, the J call TRBJ1-2; D not resolved. V lost 0 bases, J lost 5 bases, and 13 bases lay in between. This CDR3 contains 15 residues. Germline V gene data show CDR1 as ENHRY and CDR2 as SYGVKD. CDR3 in amino acids: CAISESIFTYYGYTF. The CDR3 DNA reads TGTGCCATCAGTGAGTCGATATTCACGTATTATGGCTACACCTTC.

This clonotype has a handful of counts. V is TRBV7-3 and J is TRBJ2-5; the D is unclear. The CDR3 contains 13 residues. CDR1 SGHTA and CDR2 FQGTGA come from the germline V gene. V shed 0 bases and J shed 4 bases, with 6 bases lying between them. In DNA form, the CDR3 reads TGTGCCAGCAGCTTAACACGGACAGAGACCCAGTACTTC. Translating it yields CASSLTRTETQYF. The full variable domain, its missing parts supplied by reference TRBV7-3 and TRBJ2-5, is GAGVSQTPSNKVTEKGKYVELRCDPISGHTALYWYRQSLGQGPEFLIYFQGTGAADDSGLPNDRFFAVRPEGSVSTLKIQRTERGDSAVYLCASSLTRTETQYFGPGTRLLVL.

This clonotype has ten or more counts. DNA for the CDR3: TGTGCCAGCAGCTTAGCGTTGTCTGGAAACACCATATATTTT. Encoded protein: CASSLALSGNTIYF. This sequence joins TRBV7-2 and TRBJ1-3; D remains unclear. V was pared by 0 bases and J by 1 base, with 4 bases between. The V gene's germline CDR1 is SGHTA and CDR2 FQGNSA. This CDR3 region has 14 residues.

This chain connects TRBV2 to TRBJ1-4; TRBD1 matches 9 bases. Trimming took 1 base from V and 10 from J; bases not matched to a gene: 4. Germline CDR1 and CDR2: SNHLY and FYNNEI. CDR3 size: 14 residues. The CDR3 region is CASSEEGQGGKLFF. DNA for the CDR3: TGTGCCAGCAGTGAAGAGGGACAGGGAGGAAAACTGTTTTTT.

The V gene is TRBV29-1, the J gene TRBJ1-1, with D perhaps TRBD1 (6 bases). CDR1 is SQVTM and CDR2 is ANQGSEA in the germline V gene. V was shortened by 5 bases and J by 1 base, with 11 bases between the two germline ends. The CDR3 runs 13 residues. The CDR3 region has the DNA TGCAGCGTTTCAGGACAGCCGAACACTGAAGCTTTCTTT. Amino acids: CSVSGQPNTEAFF.